A selection of T cell receptor beta chains follows, all from one sample in a study of blood T cell repertoires in COVID-19. Assay: immunoSEQ multiplex PCR; the TCRdb copy retains only in-frame clones and omits some. This repertoire shows roughly 49,000 clones, approximately 82% found once; its top ten account for around 5.7%. The specimen sequenced was peripheral blood. The receptors were sampled from an elderly woman with acute or convalescent COVID-19. Both conserved end residues are part of each CDR3. The order of the fields is CDR3 DNA, CDR3 protein, J gene, D gene, clone size, V gene. The D gene is left open where the match is weak. Clone size is not always given. Where it is, it says once, few, many or a class for expanded clones.

CDR3nt: TGCGCCAGCAGCTTTACCGGGACAGACAAGACCCAGTACTTC
CDR3aa: CASSFTGTDKTQYF
j_gene: TRBJ2-5
d_gene: TRBD1
abundance: NA
v_gene: TRBV5-1

CDR3nt: TGTGCCAGCAGCGTAGGTAATCTAGCGGGGAGATTGGAGACCCAGTACTTC
CDR3aa: CASSVGNLAGRLETQYF
j_gene: TRBJ2-5
d_gene: TRBD2
abundance: NA
v_gene: TRBV9

CDR3nt: TGTGCCAGCAGCTTAGTCCAGGGAAGGACCGGGGAGCTGTTTTTT
CDR3aa: CASSLVQGRTGELFF
j_gene: TRBJ2-2
d_gene: NA
abundance: once
v_gene: TRBV7-3

CDR3nt: TGTGCCTGGACTCCCCTCTCGCGGGAGCTTGAAGCTTTCTTT
CDR3aa: CAWTPLSRELEAFF
j_gene: TRBJ1-1
d_gene: NA
abundance: NA
v_gene: TRBV30

CDR3nt: TGTGCCAGCAAAGGACTGGAGACAGATACGCAGTATTTT
CDR3aa: CASKGLETDTQYF
j_gene: TRBJ2-3
d_gene: NA
abundance: NA
v_gene: TRBV27

CDR3nt: TGTGCCAGCAGCCGGGGACAGGGAACATACAATGAGCAGTTCTTC
CDR3aa: CASSRGQGTYNEQFF
j_gene: TRBJ2-1
d_gene: TRBD1
abundance: NA
v_gene: TRBV9

CDR3nt: TGTGCCAGCAGTCCCTTCGGTGGACAGCCACTCTATGGCTACACCTTC
CDR3aa: CASSPFGGQPLYGYTF
j_gene: TRBJ1-2
d_gene: NA
abundance: NA
v_gene: TRBV6-4

CDR3nt: TGTGCCAGCAGGGGGATTGGTCAGGGGAGCTCACCCCTCCACTTT
CDR3aa: CASRGIGQGSSPLHF
j_gene: TRBJ1-6
d_gene: NA
abundance: NA
v_gene: TRBV6-1

CDR3nt: TGTGCCAGTAGTATTTCCAGGGGGACTGAAGCTTTCTTT
CDR3aa: CASSISRGTEAFF
j_gene: TRBJ1-1
d_gene: TRBD1
abundance: NA
v_gene: TRBV19

CDR3nt: TGCGCCAGCAGCTTCCGCAGCGGGGGCACAGATACGCAGTATTTT
CDR3aa: CASSFRSGGTDTQYF
j_gene: TRBJ2-3
d_gene: TRBD2
abundance: NA
v_gene: TRBV5-1

CDR3nt: TGTGCCAGCCCCCCCGGGACATTACAAGAGACCCAGTACTTC
CDR3aa: CASPPGTLQETQYF
j_gene: TRBJ2-5
d_gene: NA
abundance: NA
v_gene: TRBV2

CDR3nt: TGCGCCAGCAGCCCTTTAGCGGGGGTCCCTGGAGAGACCCAGTACTTC
CDR3aa: CASSPLAGVPGETQYF
j_gene: TRBJ2-5
d_gene: TRBD2
abundance: few
v_gene: TRBV5-1

CDR3nt: TGTGCCAGCAGCGTAGAGACAAGGGGAGGAAACACCATATATTTT
CDR3aa: CASSVETRGGNTIYF
j_gene: TRBJ1-3
d_gene: NA
abundance: NA
v_gene: TRBV9

CDR3nt: TGTGCCAGCAGCTATCTAGCGGGGGCACCCGGGAATGAGCAGTTCTTC
CDR3aa: CASSYLAGAPGNEQFF
j_gene: TRBJ2-1
d_gene: TRBD2
abundance: NA
v_gene: TRBV6-4

CDR3nt: TGCGCCAGCAGCTCGGGACAGGGAAGCACTGAAGCTTTCTTT
CDR3aa: CASSSGQGSTEAFF
j_gene: TRBJ1-1
d_gene: TRBD1
abundance: NA
v_gene: TRBV5-1

CDR3nt: TGTGCCAGCAGCCCCTCGGACAGGAGGGACTATGGCTACACCTTC
CDR3aa: CASSPSDRRDYGYTF
j_gene: TRBJ1-2
d_gene: TRBD1
abundance: NA
v_gene: TRBV7-9

CDR3nt: TGTGCCAGCAGCCCAAATACGGGGAGAGGGAAGGCCGAAGCTTTCTTT
CDR3aa: CASSPNTGRGKAEAFF
j_gene: TRBJ1-1
d_gene: NA
abundance: NA
v_gene: TRBV11-3

CDR3nt: TGTGCCAGTAGTATAGCACAGGGGGCGGGCACTGAAGCTTTCTTT
CDR3aa: CASSIAQGAGTEAFF
j_gene: TRBJ1-1
d_gene: TRBD1
abundance: NA
v_gene: TRBV19

CDR3nt: TGTGCCAGCAGGGAACAGGGATCTGGGGCCAACGTCCTGACTTTC
CDR3aa: CASREQGSGANVLTF
j_gene: TRBJ2-6
d_gene: NA
abundance: once
v_gene: TRBV2

CDR3nt: TGTGCCAGCAGACCCACAGGGGCTACCAACACTGAAGCTTTCTTT
CDR3aa: CASRPTGATNTEAFF
j_gene: TRBJ1-1
d_gene: TRBD1
abundance: NA
v_gene: TRBV5-4

CDR3nt: TGTGCCAGCAGCTTAGGTTTTGGGACAGGGCCCTTTTCACCCCTCCACTTT
CDR3aa: CASSLGFGTGPFSPLHF
j_gene: TRBJ1-6
d_gene: TRBD1
abundance: NA
v_gene: TRBV7-9

CDR3nt: TGTGCCAGCAGTTCCCCACAGGGAGGCTACACCTTC
CDR3aa: CASSSPQGGYTF
j_gene: TRBJ1-2
d_gene: NA
abundance: NA
v_gene: TRBV12-3/TRBV12-4

CDR3nt: TGTGCCAGCAGTCGGACAGGGATCAGCTATGGCTACACCTTC
CDR3aa: CASSRTGISYGYTF
j_gene: TRBJ1-2
d_gene: TRBD1
abundance: NA
v_gene: TRBV5-6

CDR3nt: TGTGCCAGCAGCCCTCTAGCGGGCTCCTCCTACGAGCAGTACTTC
CDR3aa: CASSPLAGSSYEQYF
j_gene: TRBJ2-7
d_gene: TRBD2
abundance: NA
v_gene: TRBV7-2

CDR3nt: TGTGCCAGCAGCTCGGGACAGGGGACCTACAATGAGCAGTTCTTC
CDR3aa: CASSSGQGTYNEQFF
j_gene: TRBJ2-1
d_gene: TRBD1
abundance: NA
v_gene: TRBV2

CDR3nt: TGTGCCAGCAGCCAAGGTACAGGGGGGGGAGGCGGGAACACTGAAGCTTTCTTT
CDR3aa: CASSQGTGGGGGNTEAFF
j_gene: TRBJ1-1
d_gene: TRBD1
abundance: NA
v_gene: TRBV4-2

CDR3nt: TGTGCCGTTAAGGGAGGAAATGAGCAGTTCTTC
CDR3aa: CAVKGGNEQFF
j_gene: TRBJ2-1
d_gene: NA
abundance: NA
v_gene: TRBV27

CDR3nt: TGCGCCAGCAGCTTGGGGCTGAATGAAAAACTGTTTTTT
CDR3aa: CASSLGLNEKLFF
j_gene: TRBJ1-4
d_gene: NA
abundance: NA
v_gene: TRBV5-1

CDR3nt: TGCGCCAGCAGCGATACCGGGACAGGGGGTGGAAACACCATATATTTT
CDR3aa: CASSDTGTGGGNTIYF
j_gene: TRBJ1-3
d_gene: TRBD1
abundance: NA
v_gene: TRBV5-1

CDR3nt: TGTGCCACCAGTGAGCGACAGGGGGGACCAGATACGCAGTATTTT
CDR3aa: CATSERQGGPDTQYF
j_gene: TRBJ2-3
d_gene: TRBD1
abundance: NA
v_gene: TRBV24-1

CDR3nt: TGTGCCAGCAGTTTATCAGGGGCTAGCACAGATACGCAGTATTTT
CDR3aa: CASSLSGASTDTQYF
j_gene: TRBJ2-3
d_gene: NA
abundance: NA
v_gene: TRBV27

CDR3nt: TGCGCCAGCAGCTTGGCCGGGGTGGTGGGCACCGGGGAGCTGTTTTTT
CDR3aa: CASSLAGVVGTGELFF
j_gene: TRBJ2-2
d_gene: NA
abundance: NA
v_gene: TRBV5-1

CDR3nt: TGTGCCAGCAGTGAAGGGTTCATGGGGACAGGGACTGGAAACACCATATATTTT
CDR3aa: CASSEGFMGTGTGNTIYF
j_gene: TRBJ1-3
d_gene: TRBD1
abundance: NA
v_gene: TRBV6-1

CDR3nt: TGTGCCAGCAGTGAGTCGACCGGGACAGGGAGCAATGAGCAGTTCTTC
CDR3aa: CASSESTGTGSNEQFF
j_gene: TRBJ2-1
d_gene: TRBD1
abundance: medium-sized
v_gene: TRBV6-4

CDR3nt: TGCAGCGTTAGAGCTGGACAGGGGCGGGGAGGCTACACCTTC
CDR3aa: CSVRAGQGRGGYTF
j_gene: TRBJ1-2
d_gene: TRBD1
abundance: NA
v_gene: TRBV29-1

CDR3nt: TGTGCCAGCAGTGCGGCTAGCGGGGGGGGCACAGATACGCAGTATTTT
CDR3aa: CASSAASGGGTDTQYF
j_gene: TRBJ2-3
d_gene: TRBD2
abundance: NA
v_gene: TRBV2

CDR3nt: TGTGCCAGCAGTTTCCGGACAGGCGGAGAGACCCAGTACTTC
CDR3aa: CASSFRTGGETQYF
j_gene: TRBJ2-5
d_gene: TRBD1
abundance: NA
v_gene: TRBV6-6

CDR3nt: TGTGCCAGCAGCTACCAGGGTAATAGCAATCAGCCCCAGCATTTT
CDR3aa: CASSYQGNSNQPQHF
j_gene: TRBJ1-5
d_gene: NA
abundance: once
v_gene: TRBV2

CDR3nt: TGTGCCAGCAGTGATGTCTCTAACTATGGCTACACCTTC
CDR3aa: CASSDVSNYGYTF
j_gene: TRBJ1-2
d_gene: NA
abundance: NA
v_gene: TRBV2

CDR3nt: TGTGCCAGTAGTTTAAGTGTCGGACAGGGGAGGGAAAAACTGTTTTTT
CDR3aa: CASSLSVGQGREKLFF
j_gene: TRBJ1-4
d_gene: TRBD1
abundance: NA
v_gene: TRBV19